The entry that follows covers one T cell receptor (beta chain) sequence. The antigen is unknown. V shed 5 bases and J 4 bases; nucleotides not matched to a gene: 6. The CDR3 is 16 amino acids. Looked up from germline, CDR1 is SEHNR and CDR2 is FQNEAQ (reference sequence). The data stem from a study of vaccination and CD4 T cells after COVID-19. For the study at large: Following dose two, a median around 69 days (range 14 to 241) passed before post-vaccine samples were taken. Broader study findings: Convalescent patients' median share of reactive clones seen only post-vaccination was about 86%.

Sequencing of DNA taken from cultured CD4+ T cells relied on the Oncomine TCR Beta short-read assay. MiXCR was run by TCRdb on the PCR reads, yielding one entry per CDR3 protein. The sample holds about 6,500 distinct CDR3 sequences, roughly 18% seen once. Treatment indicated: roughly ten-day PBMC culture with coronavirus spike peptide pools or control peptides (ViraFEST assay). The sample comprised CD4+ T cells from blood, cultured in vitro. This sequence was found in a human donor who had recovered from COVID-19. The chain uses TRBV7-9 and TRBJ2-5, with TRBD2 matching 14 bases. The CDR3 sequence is CASSTPGLAGAETQYF. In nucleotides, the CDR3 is TGTGCCAGCAGCACACCGGGACTAGCGGGGGCAGAGACCCAGTACTTC.